These 20 T cell receptor beta chains share one sample of origin, sequenced in a study of blood T cell repertoires in COVID-19. Data came from immunoSEQ multiplex PCR; TCRdb stores just in-frame clones and leaves some out. The sample consists of about 110,000 clones, around 68% of them appearing once. The sequenced sample was peripheral blood. The receptors come from a woman aged 60-75 years with acute or convalescent COVID-19.

This chain uses TRBV2 with TRBJ1-3; weak D call: TRBD1 (5 bases). Germline CDR1 reads SNHLY; CDR2 reads FYNNEI. The CDR3 has 14 amino acids. V was pared by 6 bases and J by 5 bases, with 14 bases between. CDR3 protein: CASRSSGPRNTIYF. Written as DNA, the CDR3 is TGTGCCAGCAGATCTTCAGGGCCCCGAAACACCATATATTTT.

A few counts support this clone. Distinct nucleotide sequences in the sample also encode this CDR3. V is TRBV5-1 and J is TRBJ2-7, with a weak D call TRBD1 (6 bases). CDR3 length: 14 amino acids. Germline CDR1 and CDR2: SGHRS and YFSETQ. V lost 0 bases to trimming and J lost 4 bases, with 11 bases between them. CDR3 sequence (DNA): TGCGCCAGCAGCTTGGACCAGGGGCTATACGAGCAGTACTTC. Amino acid sequence: CASSLDQGLYEQYF.

The rearrangement uses TRBV24-1 and TRBJ2-3; 11 bases fit TRBD1. This CDR3 spans 15 amino acids. J gave up 3 bases and V 6 bases, and 4 bases lay outside the gene matches. Germline V gene lookup returns CDR1 KGHDR and CDR2 SFDVKD. The CDR3 region is CATSTGTGGTDTQYF. CDR3 in DNA: TGTGCCACCAGTACCGGGACAGGGGGAACAGATACGCAGTATTTT.

The CDR3 reads CASSRGQIAYEQYF. The CDR3 DNA sequence: TGTGCCAGCAGCCGGGGACAGATAGCCTACGAGCAGTACTTC. This chain connects TRBV11-2 to TRBJ2-7; TRBD1 matches at 7 bases. Germline trimming cut 5 bases from V and 2 bases from J; bases unmatched to any gene: 6. The length of the CDR3 is 14 residues. Germline V gene lookup returns CDR1 SGHAT and CDR2 FQNNGV.

The chain is built from TRBV4-2 and TRBJ2-1; 13 nucleotides line up with TRBD2. Germline V CDR1 and CDR2: LGHNA, YNFKEQ. The CDR3 loop spans 15 amino acids. Germline trimming cut 1 base from V and 7 bases from J; bases unmatched to any gene: 1. This chain's CDR3 is CASSQGLAGGNEQFF. Here the CDR3 DNA reads TGTGCCAGCAGCCAAGGACTAGCGGGGGGTAATGAGCAGTTCTTC.

The chain couples TRBV10-3 to TRBJ1-5, with D perhaps matching TRBD1 (5 bases). Between the trimmed V and J ends, which lost 0 bases and 5 bases, there was a span of 11 bases. The CDR3 extends over 15 amino acids. Germline-derived CDR1 and CDR2 are ENHRY and SYGVKD. The CDR3 is CAISESVGTYQPQHF. The CDR3 DNA is TGTGCCATCAGTGAGTCAGTGGGGACTTATCAGCCCCAGCATTTT.

The table lists this clone with a count of one. The chain recombines TRBV28 with TRBJ2-1; TRBD1 matches at 9 bases. The CDR3 covers 16 residues. Germline CDR1 MDHEN, CDR2 SYDVKM. The junction had 8 bases not matched to a gene; V was cut back by 4 bases and J by 4 bases. CDR3 sequence (DNA): TGTGCCAGCAGTTCGACGACAGGGGGTCAATACAATGAGCAGTTCTTC. Residues: CASSSTTGGQYNEQFF.

The CDR3 nucleotides read TGTGCCAGCAGTTCTCGACTAGCGGGGGGGGTCCTCACAGATACGCAGTATTTT. Amino acid sequence: CASSSRLAGGVLTDTQYF. The V call is TRBV7-6, the J call TRBJ2-3; 14 bases align to TRBD2. V was clipped by 6 bases and J by 2 bases; unmatched bases: 10. CDR1 and CDR2 (germline): SGHVS, FNYEAQ. The CDR3 has 18 amino acids.

J is TRBJ2-1 and V is TRBV7-9, with D possibly TRBD2 on 5 matching bases. CDR1 SEHNR and CDR2 FQNEAQ come from the germline V gene (reference sequence). The CDR3 is 17 amino acids. Trimming left V 2 bases short and J 2 bases short, with 16 bases between. The CDR3 nucleotides read TGTGCCAGCAGCTTATTAGGTCGGGGTGGAACCTACAATGAGCAGTTCTTC. As protein: CASSLLGRGGTYNEQFF.

CDR3 loop: CASSVDRWGVGGYTF. The CDR3 DNA sequence: TGTGCCAGCAGCGTAGACAGGTGGGGGGTGGGTGGCTACACCTTC. The V and J genes are TRBV9 and TRBJ1-2; D may be TRBD1 (5 bases). The CDR3 consists of 15 residues. CDR1 is SGDLS and CDR2 is YYNGEE in the germline V gene. V was pared by 0 bases and J by 7 bases, with 16 bases between.

V is TRBV15 and J is TRBJ1-6; 9 bases fit TRBD1. The CDR3 consists of 15 residues. V was clipped by 3 bases and J by 8 bases; unmatched bases: 5. CDR1 and CDR2 from the germline V gene are LNHNV and YYDKDF (reference sequence). The DNA for the CDR3 is TGTGCCACCAGCAGGGACAGGGGCATGGATTCACCCCTCCACTTT. Amino acid sequence: CATSRDRGMDSPLHF. The whole variable domain, filled in from reference TRBV15 and TRBJ1-6, reads DAMVIQNPRYQVTQFGKPVTLSCSQTLNHNVMYWYQQKSSQAPKLLFHYYDKDFNNEADTPDNFQSRRPNTSFCFLDIRSPGLGDTAMYLCATSRDRGMDSPLHFGNGTRLTVT.

A few counts support this clone. V is TRBV3-1 (or the pseudogene TRBV3-2) and J is TRBJ2-6; D may be TRBD1 (6 bases). This CDR3 contains 16 residues. Deletions cut 4 bases from V and 4 bases from J, with 14 bases between. CDR1 is LGHDT, CDR2 YNNKEL, per germline (reference sequence). CDR3 loop: CASSPRGAGGANVLTF. The CDR3 coding sequence is TGTGCCAGCAGCCCCAGGGGCGCAGGGGGGGCCAACGTCCTGACTTTC.

Written as DNA, the CDR3 is TGCGCCACCAAGGATACCGGGACAGTAAGCGACGAGCAGTACTTC. It is translated as CATKDTGTVSDEQYF. J is TRBJ2-7 and V is TRBV5-1; 7 positions agree with TRBD1. V trimming: 9 bases; J trimming: 5 bases; junction bases outside the gene matches: 17. CDR3 length equals 15 residues. CDR1 is SGHRS and CDR2 is YFSETQ in the germline V gene.

The chain couples TRBV4-3 to TRBJ2-1; TRBD2 matches at 9 bases. Trimming took 1 base from V and 9 from J; bases not matched to a gene: 4. Looked up from germline, CDR1 is LGHNA and CDR2 is YSLEER. The CDR3 spans 14 residues. Here the CDR3 DNA reads TGCGCCAGCAGCCAAGTGGCGGGGGGGGCTGAGCAGTTCTTC. It is translated as CASSQVAGGAEQFF.

The J gene is TRBJ2-7, the V gene TRBV5-6, with 8 bases lining up with TRBD1. Germline V gene sequence: CDR1 SGHDT, CDR2 YYEEEE. This CDR3 is 15 amino acids long. V shed 5 bases, J shed 2 bases, and the junction held 9 bases outside the gene matches. Here the CDR3 reads CASSSRDRPTYEQYF. The CDR3 nucleotides are TGTGCCAGCAGTTCCAGGGACAGGCCCACCTACGAGCAGTACTTC.

The chain recombines TRBV4-3 with TRBJ2-6; TRBD1 aligns across 8 bases. With V trimmed by 4 bases and J by 1 base, 15 bases remained unmatched. The CDR3 spans 20 residues. Per the germline V gene, CDR1 is LGHNA and CDR2 is YSLEER. Here the CDR3 reads CASSREQIGRGLSGANVLTF. CDR3 nucleotides: TGCGCCAGCAGCCGCGAACAGATCGGCAGGGGGCTATCTGGGGCCAACGTCCTGACTTTC.

The gene calls are TRBV4-1 and TRBJ2-5, with TRBD1 matching 8 bases. The germline CDR1 and CDR2 sequences are MGHRA and YSYEKL. The CDR3 spans 14 residues. With V trimmed by 5 bases and J by 2 bases, 4 bases remained unmatched. The CDR3 region is CASSSQGAQETQYF. CDR3 DNA: TGCGCCAGCAGCTCTCAGGGGGCTCAAGAGACCCAGTACTTC.

The genes are TRBV6-5 and TRBJ1-5; 7 bases agree with TRBD1. The CDR3 consists of 14 residues. Germline V gives CDR1 MNHEY, CDR2 SVGAGI. The ends lost 8 bases at V and 4 bases at J; junction bases unmatched: 8. The CDR3 nucleotides read TGTGCCAGCGGGATCAGGGGGTTTAATCAGCCCCAGCATTTT. This encodes CASGIRGFNQPQHF.

The rearrangement links TRBV16 to TRBJ2-3; TRBD2 might be the D (5 bases). V lost 0 bases and J lost 2, with 6 bases in between. Per the germline V gene, CDR1 is KGHSY and CDR2 is FQNENV. The CDR3 runs 14 residues. CDR3 residues: CASSQSRDTDTQYF. In DNA, the CDR3 is TGTGCCAGCAGCCAATCGAGGGACACAGATACGCAGTATTTT.

This sequence joins TRBV7-9 and TRBJ2-2; TRBD2 is a possible D gene (5 bases). Between the trimmed V and J ends, which lost 6 bases and 7 bases, there was a span of 15 bases. This CDR3 has 14 residues. Germline values: CDR1 SEHNR, CDR2 FQNEAQ (reference sequence). The DNA of the CDR3 is TGTGCCAGCAGACCCCCGGAGGAGGTCGGGGAGCTGTTTTTT. Translating gives CASRPPEEVGELFF.